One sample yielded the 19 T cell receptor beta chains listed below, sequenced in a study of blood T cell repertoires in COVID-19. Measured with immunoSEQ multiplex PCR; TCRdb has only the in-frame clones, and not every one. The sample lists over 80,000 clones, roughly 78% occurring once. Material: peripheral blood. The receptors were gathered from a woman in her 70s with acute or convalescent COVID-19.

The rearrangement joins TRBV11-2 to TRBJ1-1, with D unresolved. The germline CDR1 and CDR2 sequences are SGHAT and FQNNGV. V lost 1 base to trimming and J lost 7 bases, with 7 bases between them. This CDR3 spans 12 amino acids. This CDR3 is CASSLAGFEAFF. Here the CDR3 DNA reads TGTGCCAGCAGCTTAGCGGGGTTTGAAGCTTTCTTT.

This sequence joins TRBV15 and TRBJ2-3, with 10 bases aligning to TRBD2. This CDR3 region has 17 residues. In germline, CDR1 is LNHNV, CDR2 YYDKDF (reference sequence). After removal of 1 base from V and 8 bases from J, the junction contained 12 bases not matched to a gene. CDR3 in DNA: TGTGCCACCAGCAGAGCGTCAGCGGGAGGGTCATGGGGTACGCAGTATTTT. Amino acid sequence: CATSRASAGGSWGTQYF.

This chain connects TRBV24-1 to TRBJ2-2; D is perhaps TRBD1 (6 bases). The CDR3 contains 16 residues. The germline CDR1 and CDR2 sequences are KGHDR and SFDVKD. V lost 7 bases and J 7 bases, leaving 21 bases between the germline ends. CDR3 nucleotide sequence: TGTGCCACCAGCGAGTGGCCCAGGGGTGGCGGCGGGGAGCTGTTTTTT. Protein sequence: CATSEWPRGGGGELFF.

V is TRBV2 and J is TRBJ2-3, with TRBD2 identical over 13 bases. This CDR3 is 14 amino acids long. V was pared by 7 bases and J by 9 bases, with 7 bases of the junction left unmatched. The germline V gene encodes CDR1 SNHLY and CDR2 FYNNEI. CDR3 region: CASTVWTSGSTQYF. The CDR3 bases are TGTGCCAGCACTGTATGGACTAGCGGGAGCACGCAGTATTTT.

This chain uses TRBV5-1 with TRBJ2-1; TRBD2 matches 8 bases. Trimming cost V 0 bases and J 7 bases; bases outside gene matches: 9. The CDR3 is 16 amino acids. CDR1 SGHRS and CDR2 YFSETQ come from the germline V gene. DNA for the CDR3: TGCGCCAGCAGCTTGGTTTCGAGCGGGAGTAGGAATGAGCAGTTCTTC. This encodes CASSLVSSGSRNEQFF.

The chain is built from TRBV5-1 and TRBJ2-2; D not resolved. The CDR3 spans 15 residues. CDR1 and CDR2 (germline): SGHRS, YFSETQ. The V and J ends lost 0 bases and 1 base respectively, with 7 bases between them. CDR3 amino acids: CASSLGRMNTGELFF. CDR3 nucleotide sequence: TGCGCCAGCAGCTTGGGGAGAATGAACACCGGGGAGCTGTTTTTT.

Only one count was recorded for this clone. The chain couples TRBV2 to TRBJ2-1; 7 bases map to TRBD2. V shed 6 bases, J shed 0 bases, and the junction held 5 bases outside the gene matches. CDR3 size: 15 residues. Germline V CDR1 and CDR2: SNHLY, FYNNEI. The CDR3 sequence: CASSLKRGSYNEQFF. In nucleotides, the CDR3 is TGTGCCAGCAGCCTTAAGCGGGGCTCCTACAATGAGCAGTTCTTC.

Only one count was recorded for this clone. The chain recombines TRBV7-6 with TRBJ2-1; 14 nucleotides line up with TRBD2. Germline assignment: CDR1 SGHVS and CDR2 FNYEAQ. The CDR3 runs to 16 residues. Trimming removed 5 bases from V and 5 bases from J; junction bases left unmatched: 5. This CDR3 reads CASSTRLAGGDNEQFF. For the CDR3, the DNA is TGTGCCAGCAGCACCCGACTAGCGGGGGGGGACAATGAGCAGTTCTTC.

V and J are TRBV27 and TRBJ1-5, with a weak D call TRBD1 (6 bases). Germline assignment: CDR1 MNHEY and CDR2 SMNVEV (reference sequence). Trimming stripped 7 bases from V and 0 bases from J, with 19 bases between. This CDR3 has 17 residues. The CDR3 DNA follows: TGTGCCAGCATCATTCATGGGACAACTTATAGCAATCAGCCCCAGCATTTT. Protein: CASIIHGTTYSNQPQHF.

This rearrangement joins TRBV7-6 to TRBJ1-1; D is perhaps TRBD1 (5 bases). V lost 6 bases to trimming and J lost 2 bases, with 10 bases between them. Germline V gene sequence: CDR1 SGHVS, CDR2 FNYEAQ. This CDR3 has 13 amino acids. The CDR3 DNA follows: TGTGCCAGCAGTTCGGACATTAACACTGAAGCTTTCTTT. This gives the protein CASSSDINTEAFF. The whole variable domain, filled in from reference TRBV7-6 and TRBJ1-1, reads GAGVSQSPRYKVTKRGQDVALRCDPISGHVSLYWYRQALGQGPEFLTYFNYEAQQDKSGLPNDRFSAERPEGSISTLTIQRTEQRDSAMYRCASSSDINTEAFFGQGTRLTVV.

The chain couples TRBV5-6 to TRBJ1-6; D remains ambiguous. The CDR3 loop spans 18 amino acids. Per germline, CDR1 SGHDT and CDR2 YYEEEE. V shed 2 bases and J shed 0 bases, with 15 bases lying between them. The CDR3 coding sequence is TGTGCCAGCAGCTTTTCAGGCAGTGGGAGCTCCTATAATTCACCCCTCCACTTT. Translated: CASSFSGSGSSYNSPLHF.

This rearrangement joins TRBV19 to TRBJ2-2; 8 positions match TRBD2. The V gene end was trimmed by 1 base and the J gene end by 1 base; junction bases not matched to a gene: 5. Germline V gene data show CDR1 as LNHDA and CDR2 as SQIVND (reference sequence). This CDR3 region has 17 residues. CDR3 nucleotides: TGTGCCAGTAGTATAGGTAGTAGCGGGGTGAACACCGGGGAGCTGTTTTTT. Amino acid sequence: CASSIGSSGVNTGELFF.

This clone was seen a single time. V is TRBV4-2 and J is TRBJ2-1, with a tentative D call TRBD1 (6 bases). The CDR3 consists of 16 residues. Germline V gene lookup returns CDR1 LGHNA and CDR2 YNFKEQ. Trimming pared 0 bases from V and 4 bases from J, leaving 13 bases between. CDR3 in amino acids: CASSQDRAQGYNEQFF. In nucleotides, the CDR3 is TGTGCCAGCAGCCAAGATAGGGCACAGGGTTACAATGAGCAGTTCTTC.

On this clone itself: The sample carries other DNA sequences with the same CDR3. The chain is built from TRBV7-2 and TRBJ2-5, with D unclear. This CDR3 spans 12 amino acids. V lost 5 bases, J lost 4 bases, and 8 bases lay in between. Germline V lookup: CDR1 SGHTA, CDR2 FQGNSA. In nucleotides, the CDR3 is TGTGCCAGCAGCCCCCCCCGAGAGACCCAGTACTTC. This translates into CASSPPRETQYF. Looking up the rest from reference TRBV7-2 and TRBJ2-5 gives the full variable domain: GAGVSQSPSNKVTEKGKDVELRCDPISGHTALYWYRQSLGQGLEFLIYFQGNSAPDKSGLPSDRFSAERTGGSVSTLTIQRTQQEDSAVYLCASSPPRETQYFGPGTRLLVL.

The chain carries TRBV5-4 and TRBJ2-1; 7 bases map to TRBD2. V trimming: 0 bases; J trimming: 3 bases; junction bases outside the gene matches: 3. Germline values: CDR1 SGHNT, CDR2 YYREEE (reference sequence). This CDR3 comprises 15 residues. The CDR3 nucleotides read TGTGCCAGCAGCTTGGTGGCGGGAGTCTACAATGAGCAGTTCTTC. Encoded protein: CASSLVAGVYNEQFF.

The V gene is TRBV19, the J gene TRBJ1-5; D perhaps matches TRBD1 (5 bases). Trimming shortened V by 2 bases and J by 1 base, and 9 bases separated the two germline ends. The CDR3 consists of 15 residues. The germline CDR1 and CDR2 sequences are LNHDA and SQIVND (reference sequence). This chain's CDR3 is CASSITRVSNQPQHF. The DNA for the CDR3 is TGTGCCAGTAGTATAACCAGGGTAAGCAATCAGCCCCAGCATTTT.

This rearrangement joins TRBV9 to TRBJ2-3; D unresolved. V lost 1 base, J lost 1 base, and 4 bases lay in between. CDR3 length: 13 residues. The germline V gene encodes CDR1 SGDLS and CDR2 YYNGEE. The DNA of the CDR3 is TGTGCCAGCAGCGTACGGGGCACAGATACGCAGTATTTT. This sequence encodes CASSVRGTDTQYF.

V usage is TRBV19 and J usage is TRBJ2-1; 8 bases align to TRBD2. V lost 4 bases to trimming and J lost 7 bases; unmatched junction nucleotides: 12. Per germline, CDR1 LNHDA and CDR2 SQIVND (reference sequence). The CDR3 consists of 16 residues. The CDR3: CASSTRRGGRMNEQFF. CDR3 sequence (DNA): TGTGCCAGTAGTACCCGACGGGGGGGCCGGATGAATGAGCAGTTCTTC.

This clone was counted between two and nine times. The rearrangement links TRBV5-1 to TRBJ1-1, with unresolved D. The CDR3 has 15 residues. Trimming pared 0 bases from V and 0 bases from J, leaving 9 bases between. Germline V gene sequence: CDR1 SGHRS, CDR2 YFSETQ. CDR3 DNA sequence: TGCGCCAGCAGCTTGGGAGGGAGGGTGAACACTGAAGCTTTCTTT. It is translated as CASSLGGRVNTEAFF. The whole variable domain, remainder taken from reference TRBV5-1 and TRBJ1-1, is KAGVTQTPRYLIKTRGQQVTLSCSPISGHRSVSWYQQTPGQGLQFLFEYFSETQRNKGNFPGRFSGRQFSNSRSEMNVSTLELGDSALYLCASSLGGRVNTEAFFGQGTRLTVV.